The 10 T cell receptor beta chains presented below share a single source sample, sequenced in a study of T cell changes during pregnancy in multiple sclerosis. Assay used: immunoSEQ multiplex PCR; TCRdb lists only in-frame clones, some missing. The sample shows roughly 86,000 clones, 85% to 95% of them seen only once. The sample here was peripheral blood, taken in the first trimester of pregnancy. Receptors were obtained from a female donor with multiple sclerosis, enrolled in a pregnancy study.

V gene TRBV5-6 combines with J gene TRBJ2-2; 8 nucleotides align to TRBD1. V shed 3 bases and J 1 base; nucleotides not matched to a gene: 5. Germline CDR1 SGHDT, CDR2 YYEEEE. CDR3 length: 16 residues. CDR3 residues: CASSWAGTGNTGELFF. CDR3 DNA: TGTGCCAGCAGCTGGGCCGGGACAGGGAACACCGGGGAGCTGTTTTTT.

The genes are TRBV10-3 and TRBJ2-7, with 8 bases identical to TRBD1. The germline gives CDR1 ENHRY, CDR2 SYGVKD. The trim removed 5 bases at V and 3 bases at J, leaving 12 bases unmatched. The CDR3 contains 16 residues. The CDR3 coding sequence is TGTGCCATCAGTTCGTTTGGGCCGGGACAGGACTACGAGCAGTACTTC. It translates to CAISSFGPGQDYEQYF.

This chain connects TRBV2 to TRBJ2-1; 15 bases align to TRBD2. Germline trimming cut 5 bases from V and 15 bases from J; bases unmatched to any gene: 11. Germline V lookup: CDR1 SNHLY, CDR2 FYNNEI. This CDR3 spans 15 amino acids. CDR3 bases: TGTGCCAGCAGTCTAAAAACCGGGACTAGCGGGAGGCGGTTCTTC. Translating gives CASSLKTGTSGRRFF.

The chain couples TRBV9 to TRBJ2-2; possible D gene TRBD1, 7 bases. The germline V and J ends were trimmed by 3 bases and 1 base, with 16 bases remaining between them. Germline V lookup: CDR1 SGDLS, CDR2 YYNGEE. This CDR3 region has 17 residues. The DNA of the CDR3 is TGTGCCAGCAGCGAAGGTTACAGGGGACTGAACACCGGGGAGCTGTTTTTT. Translated: CASSEGYRGLNTGELFF.

The chain is built from TRBV19 and TRBJ2-7, with a weak D call TRBD1 (6 bases). Germline V lookup: CDR1 LNHDA, CDR2 SQIVND (reference sequence). The CDR3 runs to 14 residues. Between the trimmed V and J ends, which lost 1 base and 6 bases, there was a span of 13 bases. The CDR3 sequence: CASSIAGPQGEQYF. As DNA, the CDR3 is TGTGCCAGTAGTATAGCGGGACCACAGGGCGAGCAGTACTTC.

The rearrangement links TRBV28 to TRBJ2-7, with TRBD1 matching 9 bases. Germline CDR1 MDHEN, CDR2 SYDVKM. The CDR3 has 14 residues. After removal of 9 bases from V and 0 bases from J, the junction contained 6 bases not matched to a gene. The CDR3 loop is CASPGTGSSYEQYF. The CDR3 DNA follows: TGTGCCAGTCCCGGGACAGGGAGCTCCTACGAGCAGTACTTC.

This clone was observed a single time. This chain joins TRBV10-2 and TRBJ2-5; 13 bases are a match to TRBD2. Germline CDR1 and CDR2: WSHSY and SAAADI. Losses at the gene ends were 6 bases for V and 7 bases for J; bases not matched to a gene: 2. This CDR3 is 13 amino acids long. The CDR3 protein is CASRGLAGPTQYF. The DNA of the CDR3 is TGCGCCAGCAGGGGACTAGCGGGACCGACCCAGTACTTC.

The CDR3 loop reads CASSLTGGPTDTQYF. DNA of the CDR3: TGTGCCAGCAGCCTCACGGGAGGGCCGACAGATACGCAGTATTTT. V and J are TRBV11-2 and TRBJ2-3; 8 bases align to TRBD2. The CDR3 is 15 residues long. Germline values: CDR1 SGHAT, CDR2 FQNNGV. J was trimmed by 3 bases and V by 5 bases; bases with no gene match: 7. Full variable domain (remainder filled in from reference TRBV11-2 and TRBJ2-3): EAGVAQSPRYKIIEKRQSVAFWCNPISGHATLYWYQQILGQGPKLLIQFQNNGVVDDSQLPKDRFSAERLKGVDSTLKIQPAKLEDSAVYLCASSLTGGPTDTQYFGPGTRLTVL.

The gene calls are TRBV9 and TRBJ2-1; D ambiguous. V was shortened by 2 bases and J by 3 bases, with 12 bases between the two germline ends. This CDR3 region has 15 residues. The V gene's germline CDR1 is SGDLS and CDR2 YYNGEE. The CDR3 coding sequence is TGTGCCAGCAGCGTTGGTCTAGGAATCTACAATGAGCAGTTCTTC. This codes for CASSVGLGIYNEQFF.

This chain's CDR3 is CASSAGTRNTGELFF. In DNA, the CDR3 is TGCGCCAGCAGCGCCGGGACTAGGAACACCGGGGAGCTGTTTTTT. The chain employs TRBV5-1 and TRBJ2-2; TRBD2 aligns across 8 bases. V lost 4 bases to trimming and J lost 1 base; unmatched junction nucleotides: 3. CDR3 size: 15 residues. Germline loops: CDR1 SGHRS, CDR2 YFSETQ.